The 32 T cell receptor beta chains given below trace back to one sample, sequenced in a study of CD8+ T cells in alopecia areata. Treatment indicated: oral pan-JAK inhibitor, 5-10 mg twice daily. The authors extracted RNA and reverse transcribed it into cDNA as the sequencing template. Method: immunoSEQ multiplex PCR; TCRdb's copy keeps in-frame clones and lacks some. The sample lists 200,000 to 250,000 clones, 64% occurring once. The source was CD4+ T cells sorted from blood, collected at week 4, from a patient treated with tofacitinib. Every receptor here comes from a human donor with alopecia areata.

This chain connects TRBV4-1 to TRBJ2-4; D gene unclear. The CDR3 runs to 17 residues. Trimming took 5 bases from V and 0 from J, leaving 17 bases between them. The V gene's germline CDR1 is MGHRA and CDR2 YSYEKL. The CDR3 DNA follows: TGCGCCAGCAGCGCAGAAGACGTCACATTAGCCAAAAACATTCAGTACTTC. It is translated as CASSAEDVTLAKNIQYF.

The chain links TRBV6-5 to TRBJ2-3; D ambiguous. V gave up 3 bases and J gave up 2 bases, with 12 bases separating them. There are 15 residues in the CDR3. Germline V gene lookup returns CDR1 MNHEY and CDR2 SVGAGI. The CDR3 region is CASSYFSGNTDTQYF. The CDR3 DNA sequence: TGTGCCAGCAGTTATTTTTCAGGAAACACAGATACGCAGTATTTT.

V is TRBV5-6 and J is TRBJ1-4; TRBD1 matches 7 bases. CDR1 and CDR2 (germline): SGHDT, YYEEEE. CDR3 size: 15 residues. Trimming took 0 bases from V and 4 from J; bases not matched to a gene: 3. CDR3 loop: CASSLAGQSNEKLFF. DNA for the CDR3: TGTGCCAGCAGCTTGGCGGGACAGAGTAATGAAAAACTGTTTTTT.

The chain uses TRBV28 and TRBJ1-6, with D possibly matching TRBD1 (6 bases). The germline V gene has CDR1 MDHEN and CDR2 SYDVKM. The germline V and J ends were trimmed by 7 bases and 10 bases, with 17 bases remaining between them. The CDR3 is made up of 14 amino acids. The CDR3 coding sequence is TGTGCCAGCACCATTCCGGGACATCCCTCACCCCTCCACTTT. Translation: CASTIPGHPSPLHF.

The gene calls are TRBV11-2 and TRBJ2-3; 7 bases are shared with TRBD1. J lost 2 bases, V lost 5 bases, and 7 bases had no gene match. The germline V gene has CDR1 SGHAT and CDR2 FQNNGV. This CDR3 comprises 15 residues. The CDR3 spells CASSPWTGVTDTQYF. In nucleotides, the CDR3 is TGTGCCAGCAGCCCGTGGACAGGAGTCACAGATACGCAGTATTTT.

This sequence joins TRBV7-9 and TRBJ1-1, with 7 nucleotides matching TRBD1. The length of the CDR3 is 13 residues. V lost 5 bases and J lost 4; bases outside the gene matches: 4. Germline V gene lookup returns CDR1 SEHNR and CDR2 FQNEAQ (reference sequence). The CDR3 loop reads CASSPGTVTEAFF. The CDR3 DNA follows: TGTGCCAGCAGCCCCGGGACAGTCACTGAAGCTTTCTTT.

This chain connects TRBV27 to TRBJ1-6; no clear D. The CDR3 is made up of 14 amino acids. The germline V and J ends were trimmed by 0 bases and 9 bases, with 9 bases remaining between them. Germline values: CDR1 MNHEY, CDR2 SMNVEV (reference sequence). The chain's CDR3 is CASSLSPQLSPLHF. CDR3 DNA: TGTGCCAGCAGTTTATCCCCCCAGCTTTCACCCCTCCACTTT.

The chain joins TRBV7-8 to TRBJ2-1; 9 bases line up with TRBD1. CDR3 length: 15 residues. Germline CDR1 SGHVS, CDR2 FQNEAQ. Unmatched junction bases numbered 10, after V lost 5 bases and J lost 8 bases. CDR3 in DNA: TGTGCCAGCAGCGGCTCCGGGACAGGGAGGGATGAGCAGTTCTTC. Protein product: CASSGSGTGRDEQFF.

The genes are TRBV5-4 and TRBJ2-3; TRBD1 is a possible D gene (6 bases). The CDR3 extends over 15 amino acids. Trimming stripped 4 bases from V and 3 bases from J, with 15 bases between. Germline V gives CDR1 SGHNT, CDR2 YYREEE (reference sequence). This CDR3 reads CASSPPRTETDTQYF. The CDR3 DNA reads TGTGCCAGCAGCCCGCCGAGGACAGAAACAGATACGCAGTATTTT.

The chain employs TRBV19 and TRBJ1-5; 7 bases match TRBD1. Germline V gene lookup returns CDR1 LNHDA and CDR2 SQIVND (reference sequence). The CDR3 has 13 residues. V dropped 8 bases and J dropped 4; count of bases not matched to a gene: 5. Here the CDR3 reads CASGQALNQPQHF. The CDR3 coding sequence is TGTGCCAGTGGACAGGCCCTTAATCAGCCCCAGCATTTT.

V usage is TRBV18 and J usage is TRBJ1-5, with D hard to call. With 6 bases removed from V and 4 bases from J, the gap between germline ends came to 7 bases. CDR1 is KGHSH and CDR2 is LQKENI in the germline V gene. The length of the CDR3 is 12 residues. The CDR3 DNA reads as TGTGCCAGCTCGGCTAAGAATCAGCCCCAGCATTTT. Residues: CASSAKNQPQHF.

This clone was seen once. The CDR3 sequence is CAIRTGTGTYEQYF. As DNA, the CDR3 is TGTGCCATCAGGACCGGGACAGGGACCTACGAGCAGTACTTC. The chain couples TRBV10-3 to TRBJ2-7; TRBD1 matches 9 bases. Per the germline V gene, CDR1 is ENHRY and CDR2 is SYGVKD. The CDR3 is 14 amino acids. The V segment lost 6 bases and the J segment 2 bases; nucleotides outside the gene matches: 5.

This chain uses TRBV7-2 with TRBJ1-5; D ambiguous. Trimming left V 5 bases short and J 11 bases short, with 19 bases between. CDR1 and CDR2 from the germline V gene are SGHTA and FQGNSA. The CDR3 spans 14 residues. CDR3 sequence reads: CASSPRVGTVAQHF. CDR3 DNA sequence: TGTGCCAGCAGCCCCAGAGTGGGAACGGTGGCCCAGCATTTT.

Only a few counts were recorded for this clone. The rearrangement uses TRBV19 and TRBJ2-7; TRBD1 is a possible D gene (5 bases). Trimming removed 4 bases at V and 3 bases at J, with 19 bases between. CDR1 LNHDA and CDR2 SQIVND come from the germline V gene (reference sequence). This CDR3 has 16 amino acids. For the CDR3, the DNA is TGTGCCAGTAGTAGCGAGTTTGTCACAGGTAACTACGAGCAGTACTTC. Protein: CASSSEFVTGNYEQYF.

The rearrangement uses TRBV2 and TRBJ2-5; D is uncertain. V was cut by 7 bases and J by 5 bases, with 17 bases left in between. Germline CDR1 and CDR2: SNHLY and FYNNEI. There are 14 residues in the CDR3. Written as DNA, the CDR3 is TGTGCCAGCACGGTCCGATCGGGTGGGGAGACCCAGTACTTC. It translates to CASTVRSGGETQYF.

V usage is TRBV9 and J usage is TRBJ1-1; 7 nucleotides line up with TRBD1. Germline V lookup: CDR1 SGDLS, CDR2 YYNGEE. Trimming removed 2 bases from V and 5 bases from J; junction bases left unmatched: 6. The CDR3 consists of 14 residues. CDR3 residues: CASSVGQRLTEAFF. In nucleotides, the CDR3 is TGTGCCAGCAGCGTGGGACAGAGGTTAACTGAAGCTTTCTTT.

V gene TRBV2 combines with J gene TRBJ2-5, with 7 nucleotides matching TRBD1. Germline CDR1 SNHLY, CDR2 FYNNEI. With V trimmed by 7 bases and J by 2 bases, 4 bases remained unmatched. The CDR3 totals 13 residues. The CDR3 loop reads CASTRDRQETQYF. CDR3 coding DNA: TGTGCCAGCACCCGGGACAGACAAGAGACCCAGTACTTC.

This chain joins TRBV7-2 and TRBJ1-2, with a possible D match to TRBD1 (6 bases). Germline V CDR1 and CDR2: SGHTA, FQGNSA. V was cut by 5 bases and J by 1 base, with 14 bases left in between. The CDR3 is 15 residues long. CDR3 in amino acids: CASSPRGGDNYGYTF. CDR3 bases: TGTGCCAGCAGCCCACGAGGGGGTGATAACTATGGCTACACCTTC.

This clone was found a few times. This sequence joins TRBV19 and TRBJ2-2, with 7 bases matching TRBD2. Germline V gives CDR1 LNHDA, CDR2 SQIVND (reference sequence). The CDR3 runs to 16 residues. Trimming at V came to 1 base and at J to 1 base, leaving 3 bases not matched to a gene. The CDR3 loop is CASSIGSGVNTGELFF. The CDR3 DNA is TGTGCCAGTAGTATAGGGAGCGGGGTGAACACCGGGGAGCTGTTTTTT. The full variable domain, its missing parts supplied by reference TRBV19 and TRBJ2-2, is DGGITQSPKYLFRKEGQNVTLSCEQNLNHDAMYWYRQDPGQGLRLIYYSQIVNDFQKGDIAEGYSVSREKKESFPLTVTSAQKNPTAFYLCASSIGSGVNTGELFFGEGSRLTVL.

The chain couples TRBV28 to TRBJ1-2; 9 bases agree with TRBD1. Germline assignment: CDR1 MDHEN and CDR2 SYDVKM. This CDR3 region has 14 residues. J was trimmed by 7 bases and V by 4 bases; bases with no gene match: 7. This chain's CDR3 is CASSSPGQGIGYTF. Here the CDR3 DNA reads TGTGCCAGCAGTTCCCCGGGACAGGGTATTGGCTACACCTTC.

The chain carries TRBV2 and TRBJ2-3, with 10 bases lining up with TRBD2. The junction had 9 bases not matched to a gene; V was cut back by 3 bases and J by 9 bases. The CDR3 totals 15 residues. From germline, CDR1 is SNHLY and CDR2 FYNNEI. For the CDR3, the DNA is TGTGCCAGCAGTGATGGCCTAGCGGGGGTATGGACGCAGTATTTT. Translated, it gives CASSDGLAGVWTQYF.

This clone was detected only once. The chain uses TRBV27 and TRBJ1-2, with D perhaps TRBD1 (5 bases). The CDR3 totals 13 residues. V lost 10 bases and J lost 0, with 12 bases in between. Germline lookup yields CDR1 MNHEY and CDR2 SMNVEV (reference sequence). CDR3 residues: CATSVGANYGYTF. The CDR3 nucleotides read TGTGCCACATCCGTGGGGGCTAACTATGGCTACACCTTC.

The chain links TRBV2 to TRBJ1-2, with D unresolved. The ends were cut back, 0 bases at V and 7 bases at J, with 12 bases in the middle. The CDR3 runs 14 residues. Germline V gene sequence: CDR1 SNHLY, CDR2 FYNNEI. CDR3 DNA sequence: TGTGCCAGCAGTGAAGCTACAAGTCCCAGTGGCTACACCTTC. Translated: CASSEATSPSGYTF. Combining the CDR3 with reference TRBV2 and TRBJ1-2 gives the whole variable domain EPEVTQTPSHQVTQMGQEVILRCVPISNHLYFYWYRQILGQKVEFLVSFYNNEISEKSEIFDDQFSVERPDGSNFTLKIRSTKLEDSAMYFCASSEATSPSGYTFGSGTRLTVV.

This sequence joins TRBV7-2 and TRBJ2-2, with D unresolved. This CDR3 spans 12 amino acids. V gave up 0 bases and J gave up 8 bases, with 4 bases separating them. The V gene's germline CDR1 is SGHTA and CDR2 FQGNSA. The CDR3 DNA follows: TGTGCCAGCAGCTTAGCGGAGGGGGAGCTGTTTTTT. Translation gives CASSLAEGELFF.

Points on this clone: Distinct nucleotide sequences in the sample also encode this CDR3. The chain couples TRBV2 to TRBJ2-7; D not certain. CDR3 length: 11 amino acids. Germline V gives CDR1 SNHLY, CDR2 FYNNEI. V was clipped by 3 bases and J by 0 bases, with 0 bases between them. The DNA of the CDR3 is TGTGCCAGCAGTGACTCCTACGAGCAGTACTTC. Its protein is CASSDSYEQYF.

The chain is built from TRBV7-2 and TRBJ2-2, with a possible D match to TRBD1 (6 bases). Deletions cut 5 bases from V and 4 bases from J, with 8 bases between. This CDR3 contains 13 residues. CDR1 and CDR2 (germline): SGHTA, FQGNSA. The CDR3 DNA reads TGTGCCAGCAGCCAACAGGGCACCGGGGAGCTGTTTTTT. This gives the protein CASSQQGTGELFF.

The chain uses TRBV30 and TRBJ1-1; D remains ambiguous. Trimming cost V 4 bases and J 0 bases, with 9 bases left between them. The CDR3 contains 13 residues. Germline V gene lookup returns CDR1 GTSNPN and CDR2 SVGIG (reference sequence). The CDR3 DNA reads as TGTGCCTGGAAGAACCCAGTGAACACTGAAGCTTTCTTT. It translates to CAWKNPVNTEAFF.

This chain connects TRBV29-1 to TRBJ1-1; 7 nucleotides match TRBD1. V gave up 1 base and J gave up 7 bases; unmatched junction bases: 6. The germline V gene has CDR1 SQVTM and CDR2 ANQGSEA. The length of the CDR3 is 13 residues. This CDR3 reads CSVEAQTGDEAFF. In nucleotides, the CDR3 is TGCAGCGTTGAAGCCCAAACAGGGGATGAAGCTTTCTTT. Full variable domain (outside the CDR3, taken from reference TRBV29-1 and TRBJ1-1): SAVISQKPSRDICQRGTSLTIQCQVDSQVTMMFWYRQQPGQSLTLIATANQGSEATYESGFVIDKFPISRPNLTFSTLTVSNMSPEDSSIYLCSVEAQTGDEAFFGQGTRLTVV.

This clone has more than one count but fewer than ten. The CDR3 loop reads CASSLQGTNTEAFF. The CDR3 DNA follows: TGTGCCAGCAGCTTACAGGGAACGAACACTGAAGCTTTCTTT. V is TRBV7-9 and J is TRBJ1-1; possibly TRBD1 for D (5 bases). CDR3 length: 14 residues. Germline V gene data show CDR1 as SEHNR and CDR2 as FQNEAQ (reference sequence). Trimming removed 2 bases from V and 1 base from J, with 8 bases in between. The variable domain in full, completed from reference TRBV7-9 and TRBJ1-1, reads DTGVSQNPRHKITKRGQNVTFRCDPISEHNRLYWYRQTLGQGPEFLTYFQNEAQLEKSRLLSDRFSAERPKGSFSTLEIQRTEQGDSAMYLCASSLQGTNTEAFFGQGTRLTVV.

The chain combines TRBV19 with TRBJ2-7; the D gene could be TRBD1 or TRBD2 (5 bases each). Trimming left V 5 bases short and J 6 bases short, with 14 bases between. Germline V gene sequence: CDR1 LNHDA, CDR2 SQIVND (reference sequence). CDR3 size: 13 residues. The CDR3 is CASSVRVRGEQYF. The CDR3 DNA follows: TGTGCCAGTAGTGTGAGGGTAAGGGGCGAGCAGTACTTC.

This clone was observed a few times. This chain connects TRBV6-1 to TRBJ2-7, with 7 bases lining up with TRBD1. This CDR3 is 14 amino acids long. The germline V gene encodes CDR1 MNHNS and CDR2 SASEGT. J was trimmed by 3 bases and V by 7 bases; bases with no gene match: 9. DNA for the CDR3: TGTGCCAGCACCCCAGACAGGGCGAGCTACGAGCAGTACTTC. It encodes CASTPDRASYEQYF.

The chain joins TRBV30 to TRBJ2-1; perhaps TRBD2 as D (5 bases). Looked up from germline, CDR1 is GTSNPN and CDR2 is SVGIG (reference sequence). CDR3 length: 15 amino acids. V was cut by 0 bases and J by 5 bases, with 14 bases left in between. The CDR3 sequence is CAWSVLPTSHNEQFF. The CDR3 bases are TGTGCCTGGAGTGTCCTCCCCACTAGTCACAATGAGCAGTTCTTC.